One T cell receptor beta chain is described in this entry. The target antigen is unknown. The data derive from a study of T cells in localized non-small cell lung cancer. V dropped 6 bases and J dropped 1 base, with 10 bases sitting between them. The CDR3 spans 14 residues. The germline V gene encodes CDR1 MDHEN and CDR2 SYDVKM. Study-wide points: Multi-region tumor sequencing was not done, so intratumor heterogeneity could not be excluded. Blood T cell density predicted longer survival; adjacent-lung clonality, shorter.

The repertoire was sequenced with immunoSEQ multiplex PCR; TCRdb's copy has only in-frame clones and lacks some. This sample yields around 80,000 clones, of which roughly 80% are seen a single time; roughly 21% belongs to the top ten. The J gene is TRBJ1-5, the V gene TRBV28; no clear D. The sample was PBMCs, taken before any cancer treatment. This TCR came from a man aged 40-75 years with stage II squamous cell lung carcinoma. The CDR3 DNA reads as TGTGCCAGCAGCCACCGGTGGAGCAATCAGCCCCAGCATTTT. Translation gives CASSHRWSNQPQHF.